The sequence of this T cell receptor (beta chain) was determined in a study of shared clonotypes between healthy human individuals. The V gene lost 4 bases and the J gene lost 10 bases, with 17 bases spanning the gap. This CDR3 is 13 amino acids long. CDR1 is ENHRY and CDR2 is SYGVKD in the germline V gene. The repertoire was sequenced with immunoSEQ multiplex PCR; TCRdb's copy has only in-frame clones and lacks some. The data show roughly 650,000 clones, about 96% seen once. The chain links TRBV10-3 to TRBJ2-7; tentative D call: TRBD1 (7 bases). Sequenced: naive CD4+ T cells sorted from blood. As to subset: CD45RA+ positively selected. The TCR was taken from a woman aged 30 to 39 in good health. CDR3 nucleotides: TGTGCCATCAGTGGCGGGACAGCCTACGGACAGTACTTC. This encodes CAISGGTAYGQYF.